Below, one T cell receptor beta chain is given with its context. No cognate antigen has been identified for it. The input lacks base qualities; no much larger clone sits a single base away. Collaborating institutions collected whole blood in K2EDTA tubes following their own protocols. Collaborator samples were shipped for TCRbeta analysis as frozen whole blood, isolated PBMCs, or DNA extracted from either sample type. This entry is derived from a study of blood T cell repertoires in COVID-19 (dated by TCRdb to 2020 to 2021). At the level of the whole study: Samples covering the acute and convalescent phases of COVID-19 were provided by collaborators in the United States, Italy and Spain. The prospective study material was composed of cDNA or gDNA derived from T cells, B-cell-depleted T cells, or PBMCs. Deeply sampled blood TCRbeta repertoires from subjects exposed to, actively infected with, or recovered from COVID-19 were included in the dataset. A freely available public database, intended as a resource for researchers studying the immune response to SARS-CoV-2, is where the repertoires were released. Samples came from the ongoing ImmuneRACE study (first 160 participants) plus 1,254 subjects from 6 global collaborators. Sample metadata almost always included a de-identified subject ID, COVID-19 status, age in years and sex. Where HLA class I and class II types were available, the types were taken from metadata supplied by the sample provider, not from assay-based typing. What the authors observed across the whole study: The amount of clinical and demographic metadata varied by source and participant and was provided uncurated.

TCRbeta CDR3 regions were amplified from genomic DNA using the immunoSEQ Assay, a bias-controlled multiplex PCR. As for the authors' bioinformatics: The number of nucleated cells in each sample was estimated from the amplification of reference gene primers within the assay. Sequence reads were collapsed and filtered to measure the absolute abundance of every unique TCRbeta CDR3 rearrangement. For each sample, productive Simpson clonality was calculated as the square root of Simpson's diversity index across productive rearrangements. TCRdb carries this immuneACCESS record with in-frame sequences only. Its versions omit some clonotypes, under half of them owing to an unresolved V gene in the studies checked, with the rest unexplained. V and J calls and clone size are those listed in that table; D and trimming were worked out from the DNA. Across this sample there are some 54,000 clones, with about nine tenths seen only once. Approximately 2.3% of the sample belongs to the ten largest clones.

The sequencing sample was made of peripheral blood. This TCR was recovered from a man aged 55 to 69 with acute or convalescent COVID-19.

The CDR3 protein: CASSLEGTGFYEQYF. The nucleotide sequence is TGTGCCAGCAGCTTAGAGGGAACAGGGTTCTACGAGCAGTACTTC. The rearranged chain carries TRBV7-8 and TRBJ2-7; tentative D gene TRBD1, with 6 bases matching. The germline V gene gives CDR1 as SGHVS and CDR2 as FQNEAQ. The CDR3 measures 15 amino acids from cysteine to phenylalanine. The only DNA kept is the CDR3, 45 bases in frame from the first base. The V end loses 1 base and the J end loses 3 bases, and a stretch of 13 bases separates them.